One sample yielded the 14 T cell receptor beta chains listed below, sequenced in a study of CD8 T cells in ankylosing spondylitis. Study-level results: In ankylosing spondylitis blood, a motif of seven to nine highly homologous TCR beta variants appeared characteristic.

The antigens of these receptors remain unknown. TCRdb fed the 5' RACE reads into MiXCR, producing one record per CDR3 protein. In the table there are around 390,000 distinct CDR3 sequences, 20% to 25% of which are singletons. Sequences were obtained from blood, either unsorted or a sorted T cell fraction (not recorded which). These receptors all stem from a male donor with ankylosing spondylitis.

The CDR3 region is CASTRDADSNQPQHF. CDR3 bases: TGTGCCAGCACTCGGGACGCTGATAGCAATCAGCCCCAGCATTTT. This chain connects TRBV2 to TRBJ1-5, with D perhaps matching TRBD1 (5 bases). V was pared by 7 bases and J by 0 bases, with 13 bases between. Germline V CDR1 and CDR2: SNHLY, FYNNEI. CDR3 length equals 15 residues.

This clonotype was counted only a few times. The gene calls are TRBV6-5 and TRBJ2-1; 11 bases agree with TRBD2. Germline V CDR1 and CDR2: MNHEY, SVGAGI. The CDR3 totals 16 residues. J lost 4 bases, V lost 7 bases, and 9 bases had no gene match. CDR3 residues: CASISPGTSGYNEQFF. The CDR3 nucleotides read TGTGCCAGCATTAGTCCCGGGACTAGCGGTTACAATGAGCAGTTCTTC.

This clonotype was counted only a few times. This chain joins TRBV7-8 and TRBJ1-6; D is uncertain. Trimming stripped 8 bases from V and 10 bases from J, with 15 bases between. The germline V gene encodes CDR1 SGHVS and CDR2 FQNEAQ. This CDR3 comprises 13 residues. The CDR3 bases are TGTGCCAGCTCGCTTGTCGACGTGTCACCCCTCCACTTT. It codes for CASSLVDVSPLHF. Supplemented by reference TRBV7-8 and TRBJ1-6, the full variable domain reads GAGVSQSPRYKVAKRGQDVALRCDPISGHVSLFWYQQALGQGPEFLTYFQNEAQLDKSGLPSDRFFAERPEGSVSTLKIQRTQQEDSAVYLCASSLVDVSPLHFGNGTRLTVT.

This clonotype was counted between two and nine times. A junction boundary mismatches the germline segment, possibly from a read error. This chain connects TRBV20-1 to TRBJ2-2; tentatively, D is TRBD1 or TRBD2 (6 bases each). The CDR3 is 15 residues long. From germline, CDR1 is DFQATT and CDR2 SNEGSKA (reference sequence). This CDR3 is CSAKTAGTGGGALFF. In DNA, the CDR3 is TGCAGTGCTAAGACGGCCGGGACCGGGGGCGGGGCGCTGTTTTTT.

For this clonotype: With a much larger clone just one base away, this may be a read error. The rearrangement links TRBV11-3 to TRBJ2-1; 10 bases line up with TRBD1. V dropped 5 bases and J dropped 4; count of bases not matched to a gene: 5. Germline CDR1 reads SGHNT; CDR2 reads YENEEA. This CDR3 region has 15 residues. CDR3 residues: CASSHRDRGYNEQFF. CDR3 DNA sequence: TGTGCCAGCAGCCACCGGGACAGGGGATACAATGAGCAGTTCTTC.

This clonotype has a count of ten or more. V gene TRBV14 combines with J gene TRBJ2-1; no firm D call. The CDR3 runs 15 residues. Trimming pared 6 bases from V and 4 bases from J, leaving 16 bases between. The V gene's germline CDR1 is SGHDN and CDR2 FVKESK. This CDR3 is CASSDPRVTYNEQFF. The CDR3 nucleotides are TGTGCCAGCAGTGACCCCCGGGTTACTTACAATGAGCAGTTCTTC.

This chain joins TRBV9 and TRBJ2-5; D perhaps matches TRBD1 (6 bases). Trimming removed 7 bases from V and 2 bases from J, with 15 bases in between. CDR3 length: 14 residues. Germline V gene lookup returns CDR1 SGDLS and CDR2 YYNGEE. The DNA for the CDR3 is TGTGCCAGCGCAAAAGGACAGACGCAAGAGACCCAGTACTTC. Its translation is CASAKGQTQETQYF.

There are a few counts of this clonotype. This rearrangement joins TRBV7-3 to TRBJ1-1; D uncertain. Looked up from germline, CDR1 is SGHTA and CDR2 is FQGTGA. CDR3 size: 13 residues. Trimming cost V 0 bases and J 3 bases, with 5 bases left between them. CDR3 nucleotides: TGTGCCAGCAGCTTAACCAGGTACACTGAAGCTTTCTTT. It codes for CASSLTRYTEAFF.

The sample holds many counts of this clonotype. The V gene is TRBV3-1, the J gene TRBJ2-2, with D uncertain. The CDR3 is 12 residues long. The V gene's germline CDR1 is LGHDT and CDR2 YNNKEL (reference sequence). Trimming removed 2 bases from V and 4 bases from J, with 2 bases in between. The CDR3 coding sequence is TGTGCCAGCAGCCAAAGCACCGGGGAGCTGTTTTTT. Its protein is CASSQSTGELFF.

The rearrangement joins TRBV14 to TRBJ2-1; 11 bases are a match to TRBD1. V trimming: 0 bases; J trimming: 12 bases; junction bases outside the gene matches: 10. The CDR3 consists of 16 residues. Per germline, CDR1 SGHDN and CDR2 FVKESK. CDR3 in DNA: TGTGCCAGCAGCCAAGATTGGACAGGGGGCCCTCTTGGGCAGTTCTTC. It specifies CASSQDWTGGPLGQFF.

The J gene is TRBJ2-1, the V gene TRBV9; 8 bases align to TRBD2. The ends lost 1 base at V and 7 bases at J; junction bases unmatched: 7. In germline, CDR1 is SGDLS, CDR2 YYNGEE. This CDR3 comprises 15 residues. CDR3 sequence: CASSVLAGLVNEQFF. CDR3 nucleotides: TGTGCCAGCAGCGTACTAGCGGGTCTGGTAAATGAGCAGTTCTTC. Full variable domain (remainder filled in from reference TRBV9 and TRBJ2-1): DSGVTQTPKHLITATGQRVTLRCSPRSGDLSVYWYQQSLDQGLQFLIQYYNGEERAKGNILERFSAQQFPDLHSELNLSSLELGDSALYFCASSVLAGLVNEQFFGPGTRLTVL.

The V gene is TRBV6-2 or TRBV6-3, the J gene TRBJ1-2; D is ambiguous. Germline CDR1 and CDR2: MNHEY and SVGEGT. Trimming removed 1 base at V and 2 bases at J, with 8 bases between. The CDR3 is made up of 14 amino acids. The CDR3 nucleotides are TGTGCCAGCAGTTACTTTTCGGCGAACTATGGCTACACCTTC. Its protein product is CASSYFSANYGYTF.

Here the CDR3 reads CASSYSRGTGEQYF. In DNA form, the CDR3 reads TGTGCCAGCAGTTACTCGCGCGGGACCGGCGAGCAGTACTTC. The genes are TRBV6-5 and TRBJ2-7; D perhaps matches TRBD2 (6 bases). V gave up 0 bases and J gave up 6 bases, with 12 bases separating them. CDR3 length: 14 amino acids. The germline gives CDR1 MNHEY, CDR2 SVGAGI.

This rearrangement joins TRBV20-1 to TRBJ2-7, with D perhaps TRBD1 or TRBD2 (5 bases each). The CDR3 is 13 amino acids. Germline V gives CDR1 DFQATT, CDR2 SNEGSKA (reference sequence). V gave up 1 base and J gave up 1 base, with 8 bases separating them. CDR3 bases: TGCAGTGCTAGAGTTGGGGGTTCCTACGAGCAGTACTTC. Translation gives CSARVGGSYEQYF.